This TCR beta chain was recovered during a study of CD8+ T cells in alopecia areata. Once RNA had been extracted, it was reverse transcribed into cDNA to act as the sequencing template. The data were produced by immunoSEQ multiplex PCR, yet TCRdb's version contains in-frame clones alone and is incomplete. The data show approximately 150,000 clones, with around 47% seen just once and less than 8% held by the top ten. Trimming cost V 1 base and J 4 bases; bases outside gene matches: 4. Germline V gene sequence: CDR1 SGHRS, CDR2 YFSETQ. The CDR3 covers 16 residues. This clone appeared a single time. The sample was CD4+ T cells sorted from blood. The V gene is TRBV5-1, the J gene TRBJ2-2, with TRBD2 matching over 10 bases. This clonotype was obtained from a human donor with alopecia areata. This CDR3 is CASSLSLAGATGELFF. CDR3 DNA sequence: TGCGCCAGCAGCTTGAGCCTAGCGGGAGCCACCGGGGAGCTGTTTTTT. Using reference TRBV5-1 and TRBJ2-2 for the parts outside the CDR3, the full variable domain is KAGVTQTPRYLIKTRGQQVTLSCSPISGHRSVSWYQQTPGQGLQFLFEYFSETQRNKGNFPGRFSGRQFSNSRSEMNVSTLELGDSALYLCASSLSLAGATGELFFGEGSRLTVL.